The 6 T cell receptor beta chains below all came from one sample that was sequenced in a study of lymphopenia after photon versus proton radiotherapy. The table came from immunoSEQ multiplex PCR; TCRdb's copy has only in-frame clones and leaves some out. In the table there are tens of thousands of clones, approximately 91% of which are singletons. The source was peripheral blood, collected from a patient treated with photon-based radiotherapy. These receptors were taken from a woman in her 70s with pancreatic cancer.

The V call is TRBV28, the J call TRBJ1-2; 7 positions agree with TRBD1. V lost 8 bases to trimming and J lost 5 bases; unmatched junction nucleotides: 11. Germline V gene sequence: CDR1 MDHEN, CDR2 SYDVKM. The CDR3 has 14 amino acids. DNA for the CDR3: TGTGCCAGCGTTGGGTGGGGACAGACTTATGGCTACACCTTC. This codes for CASVGWGQTYGYTF.

V is TRBV6-6 and J is TRBJ2-5, with a weak D call TRBD1 (5 bases). Trimming removed 8 bases from V and 0 bases from J, with 10 bases in between. From germline, CDR1 is MNHNY and CDR2 SVGAGI (reference sequence). This CDR3 comprises 13 residues. The CDR3: CASGAQNQETQYF. The CDR3 DNA sequence: TGTGCCAGCGGGGCACAGAACCAAGAGACCCAGTACTTC.

This clone came up a few times. The chain is built from TRBV5-1 and TRBJ2-2; 8 bases are a match to TRBD1. V lost 3 bases and J lost 6; bases outside the gene matches: 7. From germline, CDR1 is SGHRS and CDR2 YFSETQ. CDR3 length: 15 amino acids. The CDR3 loop reads CASSSDGQGAGELFF. DNA of the CDR3: TGCGCCAGCAGCTCGGATGGACAGGGCGCCGGGGAGCTGTTTTTT. Variable domain in full (rest from reference TRBV5-1 and TRBJ2-2): KAGVTQTPRYLIKTRGQQVTLSCSPISGHRSVSWYQQTPGQGLQFLFEYFSETQRNKGNFPGRFSGRQFSNSRSEMNVSTLELGDSALYLCASSSDGQGAGELFFGEGSRLTVL.

J is TRBJ2-1 and V is TRBV27; the match to TRBD1 covers 7 bases. The V gene end was trimmed by 5 bases and the J gene end by 5 bases; junction bases not matched to a gene: 9. The CDR3 extends over 15 amino acids. Germline V lookup: CDR1 MNHEY, CDR2 SMNVEV (reference sequence). The CDR3 region has the DNA TGTGCCAGCAGTCGACTGGGACAGATTGACAATGAGCAGTTCTTC. Encoded protein: CASSRLGQIDNEQFF.

In regard to this clone: The junction departs from the called germline gene at one end, perhaps through a read error. The chain carries TRBV29-1 and TRBJ1-1; 8 bases are shared with TRBD1. Germline CDR1 reads SQVTM; CDR2 reads ANQGSEA. The CDR3 loop spans 11 amino acids. The CDR3 here is CSYGQGGPIGF. As DNA, the CDR3 is TGCAGCTATGGACAGGGTGGACCAATCGGCTTT. The full variable domain, its missing parts supplied by reference TRBV29-1 and TRBJ1-1, is SAVISQKPSRDICQRGTSLTIQCQVDSQVTMMFWYRQQPGQSLTLIATANQGSEATYESGFVIDKFPISRPNLTFSTLTVSNMSPEDSSIYLCSYGQGGPIGFGQGTRLTVV.

The rearrangement joins TRBV15 to TRBJ2-7; D not certain. The CDR3 covers 12 residues. V dropped 1 base and J dropped 5 bases, with 6 bases sitting between them. The germline V gene has CDR1 LNHNV and CDR2 YYDKDF (reference sequence). CDR3 coding DNA: TGTGCCACCAGCAGAGTGGGAAACGAGCAGTACTTC. Its translation is CATSRVGNEQYF. Using reference TRBV15 and TRBJ2-7 for the parts outside the CDR3, the full variable domain is DAMVIQNPRYQVTQFGKPVTLSCSQTLNHNVMYWYQQKSSQAPKLLFHYYDKDFNNEADTPDNFQSRRPNTSFCFLDIRSPGLGDTAMYLCATSRVGNEQYFGPGTRLTVT.